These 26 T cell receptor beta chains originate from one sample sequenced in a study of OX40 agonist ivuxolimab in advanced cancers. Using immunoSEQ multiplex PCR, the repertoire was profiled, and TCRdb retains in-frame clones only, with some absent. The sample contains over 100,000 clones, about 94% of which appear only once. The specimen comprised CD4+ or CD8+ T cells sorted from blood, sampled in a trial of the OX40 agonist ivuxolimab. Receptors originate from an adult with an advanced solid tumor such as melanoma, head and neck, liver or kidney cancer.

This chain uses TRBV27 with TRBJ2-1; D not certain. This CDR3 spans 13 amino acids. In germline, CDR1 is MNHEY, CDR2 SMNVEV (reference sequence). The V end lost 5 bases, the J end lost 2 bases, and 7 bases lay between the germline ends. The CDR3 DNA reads TGTGCCAGCAGTACGGCAGCCTACAATGAGCAGTTCTTC. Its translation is CASSTAAYNEQFF.

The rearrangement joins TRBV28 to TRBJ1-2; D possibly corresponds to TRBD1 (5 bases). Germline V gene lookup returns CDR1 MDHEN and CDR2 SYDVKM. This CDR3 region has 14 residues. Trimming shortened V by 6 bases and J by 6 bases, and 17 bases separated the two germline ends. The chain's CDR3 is CASSSGGNRHGYTF. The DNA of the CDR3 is TGTGCCAGCAGCTCAGGCGGTAACAGGCATGGCTACACCTTC.

In DNA form, the CDR3 reads TGCGCCAGCCCCTATTACAGGGGAGAGACCCAGTACTTC. Translation gives CASPYYRGETQYF. The V and J genes are TRBV10-1 and TRBJ2-5, with 7 bases that match TRBD1. Germline-derived CDR1 and CDR2 are WNHNN and SYGVQD (reference sequence). Trimming removed 8 bases from V and 4 bases from J; junction bases left unmatched: 7. The CDR3 runs 13 residues.

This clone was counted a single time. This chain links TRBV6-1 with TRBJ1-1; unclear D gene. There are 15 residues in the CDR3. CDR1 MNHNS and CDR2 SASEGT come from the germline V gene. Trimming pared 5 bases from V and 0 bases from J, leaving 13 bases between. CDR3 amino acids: CASSTSTMLNTEAFF. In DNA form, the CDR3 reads TGTGCCAGCAGTACCTCGACGATGTTGAACACTGAAGCTTTCTTT.

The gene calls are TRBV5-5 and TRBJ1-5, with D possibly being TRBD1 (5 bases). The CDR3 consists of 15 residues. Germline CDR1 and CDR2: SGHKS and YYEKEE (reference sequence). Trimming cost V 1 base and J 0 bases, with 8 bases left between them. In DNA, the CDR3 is TGTGCCAGCAGCTTGTTTGGGGGTAGCAATCAGCCCCAGCATTTT. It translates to CASSLFGGSNQPQHF.

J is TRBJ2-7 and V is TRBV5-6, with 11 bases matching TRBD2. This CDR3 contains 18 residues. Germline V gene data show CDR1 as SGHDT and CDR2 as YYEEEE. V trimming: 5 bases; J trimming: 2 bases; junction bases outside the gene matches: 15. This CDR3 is CASRLLGTSGIRAYEQYF. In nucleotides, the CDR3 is TGTGCCAGCAGGCTACTAGGGACTAGCGGCATTAGGGCCTACGAGCAGTACTTC.

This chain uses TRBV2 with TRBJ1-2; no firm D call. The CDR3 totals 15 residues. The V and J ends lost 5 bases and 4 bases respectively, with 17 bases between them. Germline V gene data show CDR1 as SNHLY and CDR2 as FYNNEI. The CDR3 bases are TGTGCCAGCAGTAGTCCTTCCTGGGCCTCCTATGGCTACACCTTC. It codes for CASSSPSWASYGYTF. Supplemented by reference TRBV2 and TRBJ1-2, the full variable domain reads EPEVTQTPSHQVTQMGQEVILRCVPISNHLYFYWYRQILGQKVEFLVSFYNNEISEKSEIFDDQFSVERPDGSNFTLKIRSTKLEDSAMYFCASSSPSWASYGYTFGSGTRLTVV.

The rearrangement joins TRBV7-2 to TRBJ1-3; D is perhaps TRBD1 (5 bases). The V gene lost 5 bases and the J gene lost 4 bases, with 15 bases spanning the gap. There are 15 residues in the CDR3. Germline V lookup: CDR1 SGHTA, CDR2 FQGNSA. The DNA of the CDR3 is TGTGCCAGCAGCCCAGGGCGACAGCAGGGAAACACCATATATTTT. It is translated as CASSPGRQQGNTIYF.

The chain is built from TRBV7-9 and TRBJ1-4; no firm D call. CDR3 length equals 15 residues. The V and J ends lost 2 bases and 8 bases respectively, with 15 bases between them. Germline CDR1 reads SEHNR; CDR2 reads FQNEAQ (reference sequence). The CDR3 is CASSLSAPSGEKLFF. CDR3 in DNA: TGTGCCAGCAGCTTATCGGCCCCCAGCGGCGAAAAACTGTTTTTT.

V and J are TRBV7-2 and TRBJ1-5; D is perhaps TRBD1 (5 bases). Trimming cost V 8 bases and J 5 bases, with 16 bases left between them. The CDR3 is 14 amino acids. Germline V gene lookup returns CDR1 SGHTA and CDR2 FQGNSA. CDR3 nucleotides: TGTGCCAGCCGAAGGATTGGGGGAGATCAGCCCCAGCATTTT. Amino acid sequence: CASRRIGGDQPQHF.

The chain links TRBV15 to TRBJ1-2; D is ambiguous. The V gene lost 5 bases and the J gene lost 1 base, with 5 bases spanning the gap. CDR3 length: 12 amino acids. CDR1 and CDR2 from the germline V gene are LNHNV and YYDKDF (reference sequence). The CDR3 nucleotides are TGTGCCACCAGCTCTAATAACTATGGCTACACCTTC. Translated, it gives CATSSNNYGYTF.

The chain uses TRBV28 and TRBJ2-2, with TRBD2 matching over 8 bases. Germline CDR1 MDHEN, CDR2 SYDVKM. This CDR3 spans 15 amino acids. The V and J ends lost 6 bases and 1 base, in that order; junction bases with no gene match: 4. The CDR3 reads CASRRAGENTGELFF. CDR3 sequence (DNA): TGTGCCAGCAGGCGAGCGGGAGAGAACACCGGGGAGCTGTTTTTT.

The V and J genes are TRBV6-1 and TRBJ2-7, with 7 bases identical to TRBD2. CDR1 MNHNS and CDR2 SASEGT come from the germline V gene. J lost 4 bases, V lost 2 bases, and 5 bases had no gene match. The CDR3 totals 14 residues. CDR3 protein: CASSERASGYEQYF. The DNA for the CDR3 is TGTGCCAGCAGTGAACGGGCTAGCGGATACGAGCAGTACTTC.

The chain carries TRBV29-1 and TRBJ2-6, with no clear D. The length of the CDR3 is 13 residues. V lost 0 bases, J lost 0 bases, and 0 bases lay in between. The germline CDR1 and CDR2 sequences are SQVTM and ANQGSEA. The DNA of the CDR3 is TGCAGCGTTGAAGACTCTGGGGCCAACGTCCTGACTTTC. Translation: CSVEDSGANVLTF.

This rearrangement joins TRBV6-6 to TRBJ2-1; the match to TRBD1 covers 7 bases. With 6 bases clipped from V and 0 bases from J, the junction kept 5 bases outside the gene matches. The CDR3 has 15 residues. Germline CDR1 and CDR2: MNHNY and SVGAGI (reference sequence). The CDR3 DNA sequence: TGTGCCAGCAGGGGGGACAGACGCTCCTACAATGAGCAGTTCTTC. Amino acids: CASRGDRRSYNEQFF.

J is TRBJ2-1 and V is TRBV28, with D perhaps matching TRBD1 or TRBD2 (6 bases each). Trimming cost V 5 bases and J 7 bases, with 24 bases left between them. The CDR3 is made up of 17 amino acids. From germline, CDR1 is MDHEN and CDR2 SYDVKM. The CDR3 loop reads CASSPRWGALIWNEQFF. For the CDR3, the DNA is TGTGCCAGCAGTCCACGTTGGGGGGCGCTGATTTGGAATGAGCAGTTCTTC.

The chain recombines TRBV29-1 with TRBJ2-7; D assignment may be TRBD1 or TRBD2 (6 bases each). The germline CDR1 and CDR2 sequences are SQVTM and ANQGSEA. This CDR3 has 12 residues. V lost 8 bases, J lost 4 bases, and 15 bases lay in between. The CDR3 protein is CSTLQGGYEQYF. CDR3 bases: TGCAGCACCCTACAGGGAGGATACGAGCAGTACTTC.

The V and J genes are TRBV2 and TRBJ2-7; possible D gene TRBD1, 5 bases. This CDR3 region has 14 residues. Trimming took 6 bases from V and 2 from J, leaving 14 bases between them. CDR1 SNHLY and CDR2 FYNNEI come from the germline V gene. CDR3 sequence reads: CASRVEQDAYEQYF. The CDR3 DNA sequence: TGTGCCAGCAGGGTTGAACAGGATGCCTACGAGCAGTACTTC.

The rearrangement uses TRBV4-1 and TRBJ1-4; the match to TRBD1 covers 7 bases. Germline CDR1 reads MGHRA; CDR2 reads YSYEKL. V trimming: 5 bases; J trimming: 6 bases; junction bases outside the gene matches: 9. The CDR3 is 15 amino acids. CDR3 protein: CASSNSQGRDEKLFF. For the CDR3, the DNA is TGCGCCAGCAGCAACTCACAGGGGAGGGATGAAAAACTGTTTTTT.

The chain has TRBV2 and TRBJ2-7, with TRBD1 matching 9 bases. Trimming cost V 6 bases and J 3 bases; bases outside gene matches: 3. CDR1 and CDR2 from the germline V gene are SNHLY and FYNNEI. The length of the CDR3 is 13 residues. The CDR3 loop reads CASSGQGIYEQYF. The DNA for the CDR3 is TGTGCCAGCAGCGGACAGGGGATCTACGAGCAGTACTTC.

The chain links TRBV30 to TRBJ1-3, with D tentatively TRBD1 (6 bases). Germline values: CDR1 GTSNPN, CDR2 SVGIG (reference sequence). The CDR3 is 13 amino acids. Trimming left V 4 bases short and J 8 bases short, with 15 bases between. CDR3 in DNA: TGTGCCTGGACCAACAGGGTCTCGGACACCATATATTTT. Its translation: CAWTNRVSDTIYF.

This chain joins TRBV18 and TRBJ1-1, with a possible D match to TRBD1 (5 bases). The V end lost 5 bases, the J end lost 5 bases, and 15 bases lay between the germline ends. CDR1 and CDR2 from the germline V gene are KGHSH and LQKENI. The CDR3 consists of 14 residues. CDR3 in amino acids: CASSGGGVWTEAFF. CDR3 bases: TGTGCCAGCTCAGGGGGGGGAGTCTGGACTGAAGCTTTCTTT.

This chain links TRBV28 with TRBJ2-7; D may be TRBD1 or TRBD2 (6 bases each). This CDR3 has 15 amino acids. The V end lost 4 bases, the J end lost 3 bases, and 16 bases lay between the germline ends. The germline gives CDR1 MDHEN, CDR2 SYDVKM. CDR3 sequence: CASSSFGGSGYEQYF. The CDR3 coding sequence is TGTGCCAGCAGTTCTTTCGGGGGCTCCGGCTACGAGCAGTACTTC.

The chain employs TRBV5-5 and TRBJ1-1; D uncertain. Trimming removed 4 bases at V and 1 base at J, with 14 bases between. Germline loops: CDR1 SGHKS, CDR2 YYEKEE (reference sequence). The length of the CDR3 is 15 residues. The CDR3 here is CASSKRPRSNTEAFF. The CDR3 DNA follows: TGTGCCAGCAGCAAACGACCCCGATCGAACACTGAAGCTTTCTTT.

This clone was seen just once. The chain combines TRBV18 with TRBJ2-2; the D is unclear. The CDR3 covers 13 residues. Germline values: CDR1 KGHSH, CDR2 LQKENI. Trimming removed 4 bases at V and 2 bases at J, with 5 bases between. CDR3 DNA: TGTGCCAGCTCACTTAAAAACACCGGGGAGCTGTTTTTT. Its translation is CASSLKNTGELFF.

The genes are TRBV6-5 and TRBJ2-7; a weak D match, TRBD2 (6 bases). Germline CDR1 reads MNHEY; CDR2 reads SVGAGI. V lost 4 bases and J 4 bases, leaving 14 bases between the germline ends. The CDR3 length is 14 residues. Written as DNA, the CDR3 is TGTGCCAGCAGTTCTCCGGGACTGCTTTACGAGCAGTACTTC. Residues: CASSSPGLLYEQYF.